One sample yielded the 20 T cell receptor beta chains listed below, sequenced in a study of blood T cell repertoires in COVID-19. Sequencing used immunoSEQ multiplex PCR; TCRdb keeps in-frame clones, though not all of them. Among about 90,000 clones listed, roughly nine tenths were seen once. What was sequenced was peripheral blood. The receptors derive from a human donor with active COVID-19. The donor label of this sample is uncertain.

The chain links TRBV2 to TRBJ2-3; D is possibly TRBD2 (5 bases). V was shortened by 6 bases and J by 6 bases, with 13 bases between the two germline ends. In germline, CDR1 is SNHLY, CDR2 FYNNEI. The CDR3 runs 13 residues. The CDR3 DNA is TGTGCCAGCAGCCTTAATAGCGTTGATACGCAGTATTTT. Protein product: CASSLNSVDTQYF.

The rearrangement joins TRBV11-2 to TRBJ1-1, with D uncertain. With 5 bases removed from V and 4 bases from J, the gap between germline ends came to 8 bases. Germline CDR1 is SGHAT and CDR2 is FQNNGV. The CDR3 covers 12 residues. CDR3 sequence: CASSQSGTEAFF. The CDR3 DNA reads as TGTGCCAGCAGCCAATCGGGCACTGAAGCTTTCTTT.

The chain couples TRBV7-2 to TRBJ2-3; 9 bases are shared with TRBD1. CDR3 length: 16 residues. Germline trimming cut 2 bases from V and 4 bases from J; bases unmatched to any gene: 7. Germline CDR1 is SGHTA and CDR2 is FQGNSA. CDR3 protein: CASSLHYRGRSDTQYF. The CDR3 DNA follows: TGTGCCAGCAGCTTACACTACAGGGGGCGGTCAGATACGCAGTATTTT. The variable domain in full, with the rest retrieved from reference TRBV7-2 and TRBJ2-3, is GAGVSQSPSNKVTEKGKDVELRCDPISGHTALYWYRQSLGQGLEFLIYFQGNSAPDKSGLPSDRFSAERTGGSVSTLTIQRTQQEDSAVYLCASSLHYRGRSDTQYFGPGTRLTVL.

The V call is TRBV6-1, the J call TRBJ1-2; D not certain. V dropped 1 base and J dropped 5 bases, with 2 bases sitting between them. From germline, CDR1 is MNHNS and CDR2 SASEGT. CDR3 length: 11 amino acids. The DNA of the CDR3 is TGTGCCAGCAGTGAAGTATATGGCTACACCTTC. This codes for CASSEVYGYTF.

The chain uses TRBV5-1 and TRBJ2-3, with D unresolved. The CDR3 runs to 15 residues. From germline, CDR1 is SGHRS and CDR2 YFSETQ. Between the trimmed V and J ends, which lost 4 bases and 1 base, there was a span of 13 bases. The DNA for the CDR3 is TGCGCCAGCAGCCCCCGGAGTAAGGGCACAGATACGCAGTATTTT. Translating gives CASSPRSKGTDTQYF.

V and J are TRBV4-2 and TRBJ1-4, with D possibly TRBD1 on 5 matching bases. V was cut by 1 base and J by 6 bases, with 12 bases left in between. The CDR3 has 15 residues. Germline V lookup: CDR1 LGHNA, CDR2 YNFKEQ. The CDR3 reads CASSQGGGVDEKLFF. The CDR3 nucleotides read TGTGCCAGCAGCCAAGGGGGAGGGGTGGATGAAAAACTGTTTTTT.

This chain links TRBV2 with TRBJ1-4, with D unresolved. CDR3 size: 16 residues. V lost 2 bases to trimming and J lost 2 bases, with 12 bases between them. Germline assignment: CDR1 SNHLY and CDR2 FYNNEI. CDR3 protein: CASSETYRATNEKLFF. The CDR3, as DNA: TGTGCCAGCAGTGAAACCTACAGAGCCACTAATGAAAAACTGTTTTTT.

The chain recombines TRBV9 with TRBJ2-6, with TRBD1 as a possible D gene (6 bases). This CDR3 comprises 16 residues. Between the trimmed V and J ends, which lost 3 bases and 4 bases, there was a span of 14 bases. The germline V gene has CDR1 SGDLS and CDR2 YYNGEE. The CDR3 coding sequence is TGTGCCAGCAGCGACCCGACAGGCGCAGGGGCCAACGTCCTGACTTTC. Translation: CASSDPTGAGANVLTF.

This chain's CDR3 is CASSLAIGPRRGETQYF. CDR3 sequence (DNA): TGCGCCAGCAGCTTGGCCATTGGACCTCGGCGGGGCGAGACCCAGTACTTC. The chain recombines TRBV5-1 with TRBJ2-5; TRBD2 might be the D (6 bases). The CDR3 sequence is 17 residues long. The germline V gene has CDR1 SGHRS and CDR2 YFSETQ. With 0 bases removed from V and 5 bases from J, the gap between germline ends came to 20 bases.

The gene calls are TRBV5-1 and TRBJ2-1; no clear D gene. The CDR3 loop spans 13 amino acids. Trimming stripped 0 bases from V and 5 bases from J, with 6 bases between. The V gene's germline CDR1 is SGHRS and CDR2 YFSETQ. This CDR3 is CASSLDYNNEQFF. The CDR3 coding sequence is TGCGCCAGCAGCTTGGACTATAACAATGAGCAGTTCTTC.

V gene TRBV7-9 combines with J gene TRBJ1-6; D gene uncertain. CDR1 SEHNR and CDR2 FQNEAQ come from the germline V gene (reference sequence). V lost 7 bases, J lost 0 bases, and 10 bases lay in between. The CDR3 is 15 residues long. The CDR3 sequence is CASKKGVSYNSPLHF. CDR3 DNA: TGTGCCAGCAAGAAGGGAGTCTCCTATAATTCACCCCTCCACTTT.

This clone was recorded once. This CDR3 is CATSRERTRHYEQYF. CDR3 bases: TGTGCCACCAGCAGAGAACGGACAAGACACTACGAGCAGTACTTC. The gene calls are TRBV15 and TRBJ2-7, with D possibly being TRBD1 (5 bases). The CDR3 length is 15 residues. Germline CDR1 reads LNHNV; CDR2 reads YYDKDF (reference sequence). Deletions cut 0 bases from V and 3 bases from J, with 12 bases between.

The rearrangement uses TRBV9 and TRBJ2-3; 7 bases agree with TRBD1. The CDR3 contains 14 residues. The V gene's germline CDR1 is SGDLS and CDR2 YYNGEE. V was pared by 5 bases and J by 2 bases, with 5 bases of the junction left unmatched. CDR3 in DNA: TGTGCCAGCAGTGCGGACAGGTACACAGATACGCAGTATTTT. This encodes CASSADRYTDTQYF.

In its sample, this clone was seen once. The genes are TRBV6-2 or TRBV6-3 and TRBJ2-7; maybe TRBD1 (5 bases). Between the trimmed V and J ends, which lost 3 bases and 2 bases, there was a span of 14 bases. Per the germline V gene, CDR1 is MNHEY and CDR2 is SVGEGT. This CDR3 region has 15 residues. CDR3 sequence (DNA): TGTGCCAGCAGTTATAGAGTCCTAGGGGCCTACGAGCAGTACTTC. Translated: CASSYRVLGAYEQYF.

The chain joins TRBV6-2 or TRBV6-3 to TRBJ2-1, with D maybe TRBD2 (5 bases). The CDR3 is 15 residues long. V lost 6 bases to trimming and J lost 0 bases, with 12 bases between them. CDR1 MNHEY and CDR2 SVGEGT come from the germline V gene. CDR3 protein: CASSLGESSYNEQFF. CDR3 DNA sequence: TGTGCCAGCAGCCTCGGGGAGAGCTCCTACAATGAGCAGTTCTTC.

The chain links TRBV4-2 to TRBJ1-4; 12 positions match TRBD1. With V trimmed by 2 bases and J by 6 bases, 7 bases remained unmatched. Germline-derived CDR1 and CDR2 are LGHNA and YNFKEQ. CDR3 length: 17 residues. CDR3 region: CASSQIWGQGADEKLFF. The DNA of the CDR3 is TGTGCCAGCAGCCAAATTTGGGGACAGGGGGCGGATGAAAAACTGTTTTTT.

As DNA, the CDR3 is TGTGCCATCAACGGACAGGGTACCCTCGAGCAGTACTTC. It is translated as CAINGQGTLEQYF. The chain recombines TRBV10-3 with TRBJ2-7, with TRBD1 identical over 8 bases. The CDR3 is made up of 13 amino acids. Per germline, CDR1 ENHRY and CDR2 SYGVKD. Trimming at V came to 7 bases and at J to 6 bases, leaving 8 bases not matched to a gene.

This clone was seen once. Here the CDR3 reads CASSRFPVSSGANVLTF. The CDR3 DNA is TGTGCCAGCAGCCGGTTTCCGGTTAGCTCTGGGGCCAACGTCCTGACTTTC. The gene calls are TRBV3-1 (or the pseudogene TRBV3-2) and TRBJ2-6; D unresolved. The V end lost 4 bases, the J end lost 0 bases, and 13 bases lay between the germline ends. The length of the CDR3 is 17 residues. Germline CDR1 is LGHDT and CDR2 is YNNKEL (reference sequence).

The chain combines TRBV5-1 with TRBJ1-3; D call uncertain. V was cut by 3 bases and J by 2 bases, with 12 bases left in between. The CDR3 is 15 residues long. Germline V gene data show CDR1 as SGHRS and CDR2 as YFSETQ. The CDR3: CASSSRSGTGNTIYF. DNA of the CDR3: TGCGCCAGCAGCTCCCGGTCCGGGACTGGAAACACCATATATTTT.

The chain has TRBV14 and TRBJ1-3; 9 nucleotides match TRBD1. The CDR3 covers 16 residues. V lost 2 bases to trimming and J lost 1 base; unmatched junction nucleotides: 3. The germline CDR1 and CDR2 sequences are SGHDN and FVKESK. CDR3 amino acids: CASSQHRGLSGNTIYF. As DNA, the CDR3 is TGTGCCAGCAGCCAACACAGGGGGCTTTCTGGAAACACCATATATTTT.